The 20 T cell receptor beta chains presented below share a single source sample, sequenced in a study of blood T cell repertoires in COVID-19. Using immunoSEQ multiplex PCR, the repertoire was profiled, and TCRdb retains in-frame clones only, with some absent. The table records over 200,000 clones, roughly 80% of them present only once. The sample was peripheral blood. The receptors come from a woman aged 70-85 years with active or convalescent COVID-19.

The chain combines TRBV28 with TRBJ2-3; 8 positions agree with TRBD1. The J segment lost 3 bases and the V segment lost 7 bases, leaving 6 bases of the junction unmatched. CDR1 and CDR2 (germline): MDHEN, SYDVKM. The CDR3 length is 14 residues. Here the CDR3 DNA reads TGTGCCAGCACGTTCTGGACAGGGACAGATACGCAGTATTTT. Amino acid sequence: CASTFWTGTDTQYF.

The CDR3 coding sequence is TGCGCCAGTCCCCATGCGGCAGACGGGGAGCTGTTTTTT. Amino acid sequence: CASPHAADGELFF. The genes are TRBV23-1 and TRBJ2-2; D not certain. TRBV23-1 belongs to the ORF category, with a function that is uncertain. V was clipped by 9 bases and J by 7 bases, with 15 bases between them. This CDR3 region has 13 residues.

Here the CDR3 DNA reads TGTGCCAGCAGTTACTCGACCTTGCTAGCGAACTACGAGCAGTACTTC. Protein sequence: CASSYSTLLANYEQYF. The rearrangement uses TRBV6-5 and TRBJ2-7; D is perhaps TRBD2 (6 bases). Trimming pared 0 bases from V and 3 bases from J, leaving 15 bases between. The CDR3 contains 16 residues. Germline values: CDR1 MNHEY, CDR2 SVGAGI.

V usage is TRBV19 and J usage is TRBJ1-5, with D uncertain. In germline, CDR1 is LNHDA, CDR2 SQIVND (reference sequence). The ends were cut back, 7 bases at V and 8 bases at J, with 12 bases in the middle. The CDR3 loop spans 12 amino acids. The CDR3 loop reads CASNREEEPQHF. The CDR3 DNA follows: TGTGCCAGTAACCGCGAAGAGGAGCCCCAGCATTTT.

Only one count was recorded for this clone. This sequence joins TRBV30 and TRBJ2-7, with unresolved D. The CDR3 spans 13 residues. Germline V gene sequence: CDR1 GTSNPN, CDR2 SVGIG (reference sequence). The ends were cut back, 3 bases at V and 7 bases at J, with 16 bases in the middle. The CDR3, as DNA: TGTGCCTGGAGCGTGAGGATTGTTGGAGAGCAGTACTTC. Translation gives CAWSVRIVGEQYF. The complete variable domain, with remaining parts taken from reference TRBV30 and TRBJ2-7, reads SQTIHQWPATLVQPVGSPLSLECTVEGTSNPNLYWYRQAAGRGLQLLFYSVGIGQISSEVPQNLSASRPQDRQFILSSKKLLLSDSGFYLCAWSVRIVGEQYFGPGTRLTVT.

The chain combines TRBV15 with TRBJ2-2, with TRBD2 matching 7 bases. V shed 1 base, J shed 4 bases, and the junction held 9 bases outside the gene matches. Germline V lookup: CDR1 LNHNV, CDR2 YYDKDF (reference sequence). The CDR3 spans 17 residues. The CDR3 nucleotides are TGTGCCACCAGCAGAGCCCGAGCGGGGCAGGGCACCGGGGAGCTGTTTTTT. This encodes CATSRARAGQGTGELFF. The full variable domain, completed using reference TRBV15 and TRBJ2-2, is DAMVIQNPRYQVTQFGKPVTLSCSQTLNHNVMYWYQQKSSQAPKLLFHYYDKDFNNEADTPDNFQSRRPNTSFCFLDIRSPGLGDTAMYLCATSRARAGQGTGELFFGEGSRLTVL.

In this sample, this clone turned up once. CDR3 residues: CASSLPPAGRESYNEQFF. The DNA for the CDR3 is TGTGCCAGCAGCTTACCCCCCGCCGGGAGGGAGTCCTACAATGAGCAGTTCTTC. V and J are TRBV7-9 and TRBJ2-1; TRBD2 aligns across 8 bases. CDR1 and CDR2 (germline): SEHNR, FQNEAQ (reference sequence). With V trimmed by 2 bases and J by 1 base, 10 bases remained unmatched. The CDR3 totals 18 residues. The whole variable domain, remainder taken from reference TRBV7-9 and TRBJ2-1, is DTGVSQNPRHKITKRGQNVTFRCDPISEHNRLYWYRQTLGQGPEFLTYFQNEAQLEKSRLLSDRFSAERPKGSFSTLEIQRTEQGDSAMYLCASSLPPAGRESYNEQFFGPGTRLTVL.

This clone was seen only once. V is TRBV28 and J is TRBJ2-3, with 8 nucleotides matching TRBD2. Germline trimming cut 5 bases from V and 0 bases from J; bases unmatched to any gene: 4. CDR3 length: 15 residues. CDR1 is MDHEN and CDR2 is SYDVKM in the germline V gene. CDR3 in amino acids: CASSHSGSSTDTQYF. The CDR3 region has the DNA TGTGCCAGCAGTCACAGCGGGAGTAGCACAGATACGCAGTATTTT. Complete variable domain (other parts from reference TRBV28 and TRBJ2-3): DVKVTQSSRYLVKRTGEKVFLECVQDMDHENMFWYRQDPGLGLRLIYFSYDVKMKEKGDIPEGYSVSREKKERFSLILESASTNQTSMYLCASSHSGSSTDTQYFGPGTRLTVL.

The CDR3 loop is CASSLTPGQGGETQYF. In DNA form, the CDR3 reads TGCGCCAGCAGCTTGACACCAGGACAGGGCGGAGAGACCCAGTACTTC. The chain links TRBV5-1 to TRBJ2-5, with 8 bases that match TRBD1. V lost 1 base, J lost 4 bases, and 9 bases stayed unmatched. CDR1 and CDR2 from the germline V gene are SGHRS and YFSETQ. The CDR3 spans 16 residues.

The V and J genes are TRBV5-1 and TRBJ1-2; 10 bases agree with TRBD1. Looked up from germline, CDR1 is SGHRS and CDR2 is YFSETQ. V shed 3 bases, J shed 6 bases, and the junction held 2 bases outside the gene matches. This CDR3 region has 13 residues. This chain's CDR3 is CASSSGQGHGYTF. The CDR3 bases are TGCGCCAGCAGCTCGGGACAGGGGCATGGCTACACCTTC. Based on the CDR3 plus reference TRBV5-1 and TRBJ1-2, the full variable domain is KAGVTQTPRYLIKTRGQQVTLSCSPISGHRSVSWYQQTPGQGLQFLFEYFSETQRNKGNFPGRFSGRQFSNSRSEMNVSTLELGDSALYLCASSSGQGHGYTFGSGTRLTVV.

CDR3: CASSQLGLAGGPAYEQYF. As DNA, the CDR3 is TGTGCCAGCAGCCAGTTGGGACTAGCGGGAGGACCGGCCTACGAGCAGTACTTC. The rearrangement joins TRBV3-1 (or the pseudogene TRBV3-2) to TRBJ2-7; 15 bases are a match to TRBD2. V gave up 3 bases and J gave up 2 bases; unmatched junction bases: 8. Germline V gene sequence: CDR1 LGHDT, CDR2 YNNKEL (reference sequence). The CDR3 extends over 18 amino acids.

The chain has TRBV18 and TRBJ2-5, with a tentative D call TRBD1 (5 bases). The CDR3 contains 14 residues. Looked up from germline, CDR1 is KGHSH and CDR2 is LQKENI. V was pared by 3 bases and J by 5 bases, with 13 bases between. CDR3 DNA: TGTGCCAGCTCACCTCAGGGAAGGTCGGAGACCCAGTACTTC. Its translation: CASSPQGRSETQYF.

The J gene is TRBJ2-1, the V gene TRBV7-9, with 10 bases that match TRBD2. Trimming removed 4 bases from V and 3 bases from J; junction bases left unmatched: 3. The V gene's germline CDR1 is SEHNR and CDR2 FQNEAQ (reference sequence). The CDR3 sequence is 15 residues long. CDR3 nucleotides: TGTGCCAGCAGCTGGGCTAGCGGGAGCTACAATGAGCAGTTCTTC. Its protein product is CASSWASGSYNEQFF.

The chain combines TRBV28 with TRBJ1-2; D perhaps matches TRBD1 (6 bases). Germline V gene lookup returns CDR1 MDHEN and CDR2 SYDVKM. The V end was cut by 6 bases, the J end by 6 bases, with 17 bases between. The length of the CDR3 is 14 residues. The CDR3 DNA reads TGTGCCAGCAGCTCCAACGGACAGTATGATGGCTACACCTTC. Translated, it gives CASSSNGQYDGYTF.

The chain links TRBV29-1 to TRBJ2-1, with 14 bases identical to TRBD2. CDR1 is SQVTM, CDR2 ANQGSEA, per germline. This CDR3 contains 17 residues. The junction had 2 bases not matched to a gene; V was cut back by 1 base and J by 0 bases. This CDR3 is CSVEGLAGGSSYNEQFF. The DNA for the CDR3 is TGCAGCGTTGAAGGACTAGCGGGAGGGAGCTCCTACAATGAGCAGTTCTTC.

V gene TRBV25-1 combines with J gene TRBJ2-2; 8 nucleotides align to TRBD2. The CDR3 extends over 15 amino acids. Germline V gives CDR1 MGHDK, CDR2 SYGVNS. V was clipped by 7 bases and J by 7 bases; unmatched bases: 11. The CDR3 DNA sequence: TGTGCCAGCATTCCCGGGGGGGCCTTAGGCGGGGAGCTGTTTTTT. Its protein product is CASIPGGALGGELFF.

This clone has a single count. The V call is TRBV6-2 or TRBV6-3, the J call TRBJ2-4, with unresolved D. This CDR3 comprises 16 residues. The germline gives CDR1 MNHEY, CDR2 SVGEGT. Deletions cut 2 bases from V and 2 bases from J, with 13 bases between. The CDR3 bases are TGTGCCAGCAGTTACGGTATACAGAACACCAAAAACATTCAGTACTTC. The encoded protein is CASSYGIQNTKNIQYF.

This clone was counted only a few times. The chain carries TRBV6-1 and TRBJ2-5, with D perhaps matching TRBD2 (5 bases). V was shortened by 3 bases and J by 8 bases, with 19 bases between the two germline ends. The CDR3 consists of 15 residues. CDR1 and CDR2 from the germline V gene are MNHNS and SASEGT. Here the CDR3 DNA reads TGTGCCAGCAGTGACCCCGGACTCCCTAAGAAAACCCAGTACTTC. As protein: CASSDPGLPKKTQYF.

The rearrangement links TRBV18 to TRBJ2-6; possibly TRBD2 for D (5 bases). The germline CDR1 and CDR2 sequences are KGHSH and LQKENI. The CDR3 runs 17 residues. V was shortened by 3 bases and J by 0 bases, with 12 bases between the two germline ends. The DNA for the CDR3 is TGTGCCAGCTCACCGGGGAGTCCTAACTCTGGGGCCAACGTCCTGACTTTC. It codes for CASSPGSPNSGANVLTF.

V is TRBV3-1 (or the pseudogene TRBV3-2) and J is TRBJ2-3; TRBD2 might be the D (5 bases). V was cut by 1 base and J by 7 bases, with 9 bases left in between. Germline lookup yields CDR1 LGHDT and CDR2 YNNKEL (reference sequence). The CDR3 is 13 residues long. The CDR3, as DNA: TGTGCCAGCAGCCAAGGACCCGGGAATACGCAGTATTTT. This codes for CASSQGPGNTQYF.